This TCR beta chain was observed in a study of CD8+ T cells in alopecia areata. The treatment denotes: oral pan-JAK inhibitor, 5-10 mg twice daily. Patients with alopecia areata provided lesional scalp punch biopsies as well as peripheral blood. Extracted RNA was reverse transcribed, and the resulting cDNA served as sequencing template. Sequenced by immunoSEQ multiplex PCR; TCRdb stores in-frame clones only, minus some. The data hold about 210,000 clones, with about 58% observed a single time. V shed 6 bases and J shed 7 bases, with 10 bases lying between them. Per germline, CDR1 SNHLY and CDR2 FYNNEI. This CDR3 region has 12 residues. This clone was counted only a few times. Its target is not known. Findings and caveats of the study: Mice gave a clearer picture of TCR sharing than patients did, possibly for HLA-related reasons. Scalp data also include sequences from resident alphabeta T cells of normal skin.

The sequence was obtained from a human donor with alopecia areata. V usage is TRBV2 and J usage is TRBJ2-1; D not certain. The specimen comprised CD4+ T cells sorted from blood, sampled at week 4, from a patient treated with tofacitinib. DNA for the CDR3: TGTGCCAGCAGGCCGCTAGAGAATGAGCAGTTCTTC. This translates into CASRPLENEQFF.